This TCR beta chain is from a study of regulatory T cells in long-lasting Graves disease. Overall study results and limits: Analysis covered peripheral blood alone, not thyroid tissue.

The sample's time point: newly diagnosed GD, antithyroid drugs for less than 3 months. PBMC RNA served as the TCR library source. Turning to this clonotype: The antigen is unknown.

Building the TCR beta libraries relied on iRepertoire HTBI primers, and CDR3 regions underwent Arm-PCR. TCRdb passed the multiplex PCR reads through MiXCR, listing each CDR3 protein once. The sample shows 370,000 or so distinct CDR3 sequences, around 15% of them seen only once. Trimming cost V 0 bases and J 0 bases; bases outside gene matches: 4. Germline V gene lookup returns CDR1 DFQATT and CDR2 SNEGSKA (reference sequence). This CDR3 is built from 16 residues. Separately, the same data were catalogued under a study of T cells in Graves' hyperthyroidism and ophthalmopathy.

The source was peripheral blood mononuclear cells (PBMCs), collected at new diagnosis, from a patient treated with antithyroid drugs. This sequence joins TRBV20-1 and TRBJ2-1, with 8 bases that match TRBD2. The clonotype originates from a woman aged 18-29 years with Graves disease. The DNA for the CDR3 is TGCAGTGCTAGAGATGCGGGGACTAGCTCCTACAATGAGCAGTTCTTC. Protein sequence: CSARDAGTSSYNEQFF.